Below are 15 T cell receptor beta chains sequenced from a single sample in a study of blood T cells in healthy people across ages. A second about 6 to 11 cycle PCR used barcoded and J-beta primers. TCRdb called the 5' RACE reads again in MiXCR, with one record for every CDR3 protein. The data contain around 1,000,000 distinct CDR3 sequences, less than 25% of them seen just once; the ten biggest clones take up 0.65% to 0.95%. This sample was shared with a second study, whose subject was T cells of mothers and their children.

Material for sequencing was blood. The receptors were sampled from a girl aged 2-9 years in good health.

This clonotype was detected only a few times. The chain combines TRBV28 with TRBJ2-7; TRBD1 is a possible D gene (6 bases). CDR3 length: 16 residues. Trimming left V 8 bases short and J 0 bases short, with 20 bases between. CDR1 and CDR2 from the germline V gene are MDHEN and SYDVKM. The CDR3, as DNA: TGTGCCAGCGGGTCCTCAGGGGCGCCAAGCTCCTACGAGCAGTACTTC. It specifies CASGSSGAPSSYEQYF.

The chain uses TRBV20-1 and TRBJ1-4; no clear D gene. Looked up from germline, CDR1 is DFQATT and CDR2 is SNEGSKA (reference sequence). Trimming removed 3 bases at V and 8 bases at J, with 16 bases between. The CDR3 covers 14 residues. The CDR3 region is CSARDLEEEEKLFF. The CDR3 coding sequence is TGCAGTGCTAGGGATTTGGAGGAGGAAGAAAAACTGTTTTTT.

This clonotype was found a few times. The rearrangement joins TRBV29-1 to TRBJ2-5; unclear D gene. The V gene's germline CDR1 is SQVTM and CDR2 ANQGSEA. This CDR3 contains 10 residues. The V end lost 8 bases, the J end lost 4 bases, and 8 bases lay between the germline ends. The CDR3 sequence is CSSVRETQYF. The CDR3 DNA sequence: TGCAGCTCCGTACGAGAGACCCAGTACTTC.

This clonotype has only a few counts. The chain combines TRBV6-1 with TRBJ2-7; 7 positions match TRBD2. Germline V gene sequence: CDR1 MNHNS, CDR2 SASEGT. The CDR3 runs 13 residues. CDR3 sequence reads: CAVAGVGYNEQYF. DNA of the CDR3: TGTGCTGTGGCGGGGGTTGGGTACAACGAGCAGTACTTC.

The J gene is TRBJ1-2, the V gene TRBV25-1; no definite D call. CDR1 is MGHDK, CDR2 SYGVNS, per germline. V lost 8 bases and J lost 4, with 17 bases in between. CDR3 length equals 14 residues. CDR3 sequence (DNA): TGTGCCAGCTTTGGCCTGGGCAGAAGCTATGGCTACACCTTC. Translation gives CASFGLGRSYGYTF.

The sample holds a few counts of this clonotype. This rearrangement joins TRBV11-2 to TRBJ2-1; unclear D gene. CDR1 is SGHAT and CDR2 is FQNNGV in the germline V gene. The germline V and J ends were trimmed by 2 bases and 9 bases, with 14 bases remaining between them. The CDR3 consists of 14 residues. CDR3: CASSLFDPTGEQFF. CDR3 bases: TGTGCCAGCAGCTTATTCGACCCCACGGGTGAGCAGTTCTTC.

This clonotype was seen a handful of times. The J gene is TRBJ1-4, the V gene TRBV4-1; D ambiguous. The V gene's germline CDR1 is MGHRA and CDR2 YSYEKL. The germline V and J ends were trimmed by 1 base and 4 bases, with 10 bases remaining between them. This CDR3 has 15 residues. CDR3 in amino acids: CASSQVETVNEKLFF. DNA for the CDR3: TGCGCCAGCAGCCAAGTAGAGACGGTTAATGAAAAACTGTTTTTT.

This clonotype showed up just a few times. This CDR3 reads CASSLFGGTSVGTDTQYF. Written as DNA, the CDR3 is TGCGCCAGCAGCTTGTTTGGTGGGACTAGCGTCGGCACAGATACGCAGTATTTT. V gene TRBV5-1 combines with J gene TRBJ2-3, with TRBD2 matching 10 bases. CDR3 size: 18 residues. V was clipped by 1 base and J by 1 base; unmatched bases: 9. CDR1 is SGHRS, CDR2 YFSETQ, per germline.

V usage is TRBV20-1 and J usage is TRBJ1-2, with D unclear. V lost 8 bases to trimming and J lost 1 base, with 14 bases between them. The length of the CDR3 is 13 residues. The germline V gene encodes CDR1 DFQATT and CDR2 SNEGSKA (reference sequence). CDR3: CSPGGDHNYGYTF. The DNA of the CDR3 is TGCAGTCCAGGCGGGGATCATAACTATGGCTACACCTTC.

This clonotype was detected only a few times. The CDR3 DNA is TGCAGCGTTGTGACGGCCGTAGGGGGAAAGTTCTTC. Its translation: CSVVTAVGGKFF. V is TRBV29-1 and J is TRBJ2-1, with a possible D match to TRBD1 (6 bases). Trimming left V 4 bases short and J 14 bases short, with 18 bases between. The CDR3 totals 12 residues. Germline-derived CDR1 and CDR2 are SQVTM and ANQGSEA.

The chain employs TRBV5-1 and TRBJ2-7; TRBD1 might be the D (7 bases). The germline CDR1 and CDR2 sequences are SGHRS and YFSETQ. The CDR3 covers 13 residues. Trimming took 5 bases from V and 5 from J, leaving 14 bases between them. Here the CDR3 reads CASSSGGIHEQYF. The CDR3 DNA sequence: TGCGCCAGCAGTTCAGGGGGGATCCACGAGCAGTACTTC. Full variable domain (rest looked up from reference TRBV5-1 and TRBJ2-7): KAGVTQTPRYLIKTRGQQVTLSCSPISGHRSVSWYQQTPGQGLQFLFEYFSETQRNKGNFPGRFSGRQFSNSRSEMNVSTLELGDSALYLCASSSGGIHEQYFGPGTRLTVT.

Only a few counts were recorded for this clonotype. The chain carries TRBV29-1 and TRBJ2-2; the D gene is possibly TRBD2 (6 bases). This CDR3 has 15 residues. Germline loops: CDR1 SQVTM, CDR2 ANQGSEA. V lost 0 bases, J lost 4 bases, and 12 bases lay in between. The CDR3 bases are TGCAGCGTTGAAGATACGGCGGGATCCACCGGGGAGCTGTTTTTT. Encoded protein: CSVEDTAGSTGELFF.

In this sample, this clonotype turned up a few times. The chain has TRBV7-8 and TRBJ2-1, with 8 bases matching TRBD2. The CDR3 loop spans 18 amino acids. V lost 1 base, J lost 6 bases, and 14 bases stayed unmatched. Germline lookup yields CDR1 SGHVS and CDR2 FQNEAQ. CDR3 protein: CASSLEVMGLAGFNEQFF. The CDR3 DNA reads as TGTGCCAGCAGCTTAGAAGTCATGGGGTTAGCGGGATTCAATGAGCAGTTCTTC.

The table lists this clonotype with a few counts. The J gene is TRBJ1-1, the V gene TRBV5-1, with D maybe TRBD1 (5 bases). The V and J ends lost 7 bases and 4 bases respectively, with 20 bases between them. In germline, CDR1 is SGHRS, CDR2 YFSETQ. CDR3 length: 15 amino acids. This CDR3 reads CASQRLEGLFTEAFF. The CDR3 bases are TGCGCCAGCCAGCGGTTGGAGGGGCTTTTCACTGAAGCTTTCTTT.

The chain links TRBV5-1 to TRBJ2-7, with 14 bases lining up with TRBD2. The V gene end was trimmed by 4 bases and the J gene end by 5 bases; junction bases not matched to a gene: 11. The V gene's germline CDR1 is SGHRS and CDR2 YFSETQ. The CDR3 covers 17 residues. Written as DNA, the CDR3 is TGCGCCAGCAGCCCGTGGGGGACTAGCGGGAGAAGCAACGAGCAGTACTTC. Translated: CASSPWGTSGRSNEQYF.